These T cell receptor beta chains were read from a single sample in a study of immune heterogeneity within non-small cell lung tumors. TCRdb redid the calling of the multiplex PCR reads with MiXCR, one entry per CDR3 protein. Of several thousand distinct CDR3 sequences in the sample, less than 25% were seen once. The sample was lung tumor tissue. The receptors here all came from a female donor with non-small cell lung cancer. Each CDR3 is given without its conserved first and last residue.

cdr3_length: 11
j_call: TRBJ1-6
v_call: TRBV2
cdr3_aa: ASRDGAPSPLH

cdr3_length: 14
j_call: TRBJ2-1
v_call: TRBV7-8
cdr3_aa: ASSPPGLAGTNEQF

cdr3_length: 12
j_call: TRBJ2-3
v_call: TRBV9
cdr3_aa: ASTPGGSTDTQY

cdr3_length: 11
j_call: TRBJ2-5
v_call: TRBV29-1
cdr3_aa: SVHQGAKETQY

cdr3_length: 13
j_call: TRBJ2-7
v_call: TRBV4-1
cdr3_aa: ASSQAGGEAYEQY

cdr3_length: 11
j_call: TRBJ2-7
v_call: TRBV7-9
cdr3_aa: ASSSDSVYEQY

cdr3_length: 13
j_call: TRBJ2-3
v_call: TRBV20-1
cdr3_aa: SAPIGLAVTDTQY

cdr3_length: 12
j_call: TRBJ1-2
v_call: TRBV15
cdr3_aa: ATSRNQGANGYT

cdr3_length: 12
j_call: TRBJ1-5
v_call: TRBV9
cdr3_aa: ASSIRPGNQPQH